This TCR beta chain was profiled in a study of T cells expressing NK-cell markers. Study in general: Sorted CD3+CD56+NKG2C+, CD3+CD56+NKG2C- and CD3+CD56-NKG2C+ T cells supplied TCR beta repertoires. Serological testing identified seven of the eight sequenced donors as HCMV-seropositive and one as seronegative.

TCRdb re-called the 5' RACE reads and shows each CDR3 protein once, DNA omitted. The listing contains 450,000 to 600,000 distinct CDR3 sequences. The TCR comes from a man between 18 and 35 years old in good health. The sample taken for sequencing was blood T cells: a sorted CD56 or NKG2C T cell subset, CD4+ or CD8+ T cells, or bulk PBMC T cells (not recorded which).

Here the CDR3 reads CASSSVPGTGIQETQYF. The J gene is TRBJ2-5, the V gene TRBV5-4; TCRdb picks TRBD1, but there is no DNA to check that call. This CDR3 is built from 17 residues. The germline CDR1 and CDR2 sequences are SGHNT and YYREEE (reference sequence).